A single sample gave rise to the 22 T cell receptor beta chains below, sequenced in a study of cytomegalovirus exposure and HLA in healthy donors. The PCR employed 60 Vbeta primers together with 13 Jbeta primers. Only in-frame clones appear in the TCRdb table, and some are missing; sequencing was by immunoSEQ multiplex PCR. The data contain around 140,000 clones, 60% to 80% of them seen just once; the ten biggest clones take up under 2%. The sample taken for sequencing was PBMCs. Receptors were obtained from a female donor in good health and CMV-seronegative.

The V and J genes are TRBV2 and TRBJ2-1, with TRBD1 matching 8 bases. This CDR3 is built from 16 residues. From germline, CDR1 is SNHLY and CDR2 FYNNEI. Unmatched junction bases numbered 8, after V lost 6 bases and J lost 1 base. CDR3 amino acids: CASRPDRVLSYNEQFF. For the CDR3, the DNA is TGTGCCAGCAGGCCGGACAGGGTATTATCCTACAATGAGCAGTTCTTC.

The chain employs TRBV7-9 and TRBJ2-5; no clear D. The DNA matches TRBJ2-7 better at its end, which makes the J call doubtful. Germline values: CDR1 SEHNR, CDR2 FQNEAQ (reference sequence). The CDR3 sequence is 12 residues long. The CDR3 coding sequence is TGTGCCAGCAGCCGTAACTTGAACGAGCAGTACTTC. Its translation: CASSRNLNEQYF.

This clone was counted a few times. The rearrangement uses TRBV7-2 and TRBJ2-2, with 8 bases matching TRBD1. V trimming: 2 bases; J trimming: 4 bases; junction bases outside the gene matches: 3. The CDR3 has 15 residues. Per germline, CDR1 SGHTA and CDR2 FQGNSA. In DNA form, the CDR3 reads TGTGCCAGCAGCTTAATACAGGGGGTCACCGGGGAGCTGTTTTTT. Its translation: CASSLIQGVTGELFF.

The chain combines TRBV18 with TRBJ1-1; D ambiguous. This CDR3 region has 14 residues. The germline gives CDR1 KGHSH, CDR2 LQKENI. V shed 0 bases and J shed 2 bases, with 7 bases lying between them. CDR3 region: CASSPPNSNTEAFF. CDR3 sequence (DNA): TGTGCCAGCTCACCACCAAACTCTAACACTGAAGCTTTCTTT.

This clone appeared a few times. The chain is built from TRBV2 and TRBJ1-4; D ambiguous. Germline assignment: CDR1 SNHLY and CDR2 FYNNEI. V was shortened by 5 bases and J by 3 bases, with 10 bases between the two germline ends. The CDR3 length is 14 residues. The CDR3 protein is CASSRGSPNEKLFF. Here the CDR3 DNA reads TGTGCCAGCAGTAGAGGGAGCCCTAATGAAAAACTGTTTTTT.

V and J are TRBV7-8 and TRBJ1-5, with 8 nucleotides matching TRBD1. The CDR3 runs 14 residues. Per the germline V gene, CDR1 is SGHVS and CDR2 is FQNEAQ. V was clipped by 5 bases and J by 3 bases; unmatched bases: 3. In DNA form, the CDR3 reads TGTGCCAGCAGCCGGACAGGGCCCAATCAGCCCCAGCATTTT. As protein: CASSRTGPNQPQHF. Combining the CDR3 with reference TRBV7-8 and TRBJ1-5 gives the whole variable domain GAGVSQSPRYKVAKRGQDVALRCDPISGHVSLFWYQQALGQGPEFLTYFQNEAQLDKSGLPSDRFFAERPEGSVSTLKIQRTQQEDSAVYLCASSRTGPNQPQHFGDGTRLSIL.

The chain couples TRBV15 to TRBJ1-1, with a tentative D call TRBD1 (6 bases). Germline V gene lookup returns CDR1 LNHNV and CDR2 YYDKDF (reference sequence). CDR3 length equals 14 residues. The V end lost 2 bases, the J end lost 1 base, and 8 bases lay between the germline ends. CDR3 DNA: TGTGCCACCAGCAGAAGACAGGAGAACACTGAAGCTTTCTTT. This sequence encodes CATSRRQENTEAFF. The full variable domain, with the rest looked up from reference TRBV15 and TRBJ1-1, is DAMVIQNPRYQVTQFGKPVTLSCSQTLNHNVMYWYQQKSSQAPKLLFHYYDKDFNNEADTPDNFQSRRPNTSFCFLDIRSPGLGDTAMYLCATSRRQENTEAFFGQGTRLTVV.

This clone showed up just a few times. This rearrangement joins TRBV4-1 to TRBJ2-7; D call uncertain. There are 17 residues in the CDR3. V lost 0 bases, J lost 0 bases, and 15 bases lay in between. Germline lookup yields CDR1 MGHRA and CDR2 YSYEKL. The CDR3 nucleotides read TGCGCCAGCAGCCAAGATAGGTCAACCCCTAGCTCCTACGAGCAGTACTTC. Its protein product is CASSQDRSTPSSYEQYF.

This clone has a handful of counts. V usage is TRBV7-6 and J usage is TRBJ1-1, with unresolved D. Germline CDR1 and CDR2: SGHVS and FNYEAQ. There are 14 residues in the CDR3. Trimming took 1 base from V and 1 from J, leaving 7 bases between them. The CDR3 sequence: CASSLGAENTEAFF. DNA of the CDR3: TGTGCCAGCAGCTTAGGTGCGGAGAACACTGAAGCTTTCTTT.

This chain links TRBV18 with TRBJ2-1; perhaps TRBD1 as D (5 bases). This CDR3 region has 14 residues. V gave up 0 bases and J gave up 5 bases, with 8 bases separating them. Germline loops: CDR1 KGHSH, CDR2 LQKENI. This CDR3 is CASSPPARDNEQFF. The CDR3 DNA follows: TGTGCCAGCTCACCACCGGCCAGGGACAATGAGCAGTTCTTC.

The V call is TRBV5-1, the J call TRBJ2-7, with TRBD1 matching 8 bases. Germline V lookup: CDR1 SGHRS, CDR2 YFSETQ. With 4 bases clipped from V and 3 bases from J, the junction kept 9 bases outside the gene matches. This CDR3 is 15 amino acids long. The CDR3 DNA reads TGCGCCAGCAGCCCGGACCGACAGGGGTACTACGAGCAGTACTTC. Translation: CASSPDRQGYYEQYF.

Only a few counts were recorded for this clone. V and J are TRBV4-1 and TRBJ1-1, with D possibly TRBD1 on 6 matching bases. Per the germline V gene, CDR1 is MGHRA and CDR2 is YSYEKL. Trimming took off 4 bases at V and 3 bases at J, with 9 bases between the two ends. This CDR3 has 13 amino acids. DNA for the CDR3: TGCGCCAGCAGCCGACCAGGGGACACTGAAGCTTTCTTT. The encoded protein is CASSRPGDTEAFF.

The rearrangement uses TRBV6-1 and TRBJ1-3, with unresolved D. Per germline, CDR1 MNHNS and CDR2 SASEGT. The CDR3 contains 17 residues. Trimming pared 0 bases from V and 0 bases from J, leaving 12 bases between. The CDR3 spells CASSEARGLVSGNTIYF. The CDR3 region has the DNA TGTGCCAGCAGTGAAGCTCGTGGACTCGTCTCTGGAAACACCATATATTTT.

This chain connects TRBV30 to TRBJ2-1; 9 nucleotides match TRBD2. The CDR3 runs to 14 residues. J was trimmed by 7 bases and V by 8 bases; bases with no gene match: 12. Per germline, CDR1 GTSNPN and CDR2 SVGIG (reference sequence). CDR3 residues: CAGASSGIGNEQFF. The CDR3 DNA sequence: TGTGCCGGGGCCTCTAGCGGGATAGGGAATGAGCAGTTCTTC.

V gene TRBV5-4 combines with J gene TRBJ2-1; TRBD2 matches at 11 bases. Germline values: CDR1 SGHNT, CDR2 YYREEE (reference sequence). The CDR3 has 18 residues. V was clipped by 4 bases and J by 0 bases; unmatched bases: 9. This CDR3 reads CASSPGTSGTSSYNEQFF. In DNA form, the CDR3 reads TGTGCCAGCAGCCCCGGGACTAGCGGCACTAGCTCCTACAATGAGCAGTTCTTC.

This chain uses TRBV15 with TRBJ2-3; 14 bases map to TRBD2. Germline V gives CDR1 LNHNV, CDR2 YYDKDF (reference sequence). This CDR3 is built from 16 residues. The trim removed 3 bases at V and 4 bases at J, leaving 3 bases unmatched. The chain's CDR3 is CATSSRLAGGADTQYF. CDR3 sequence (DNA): TGTGCCACCAGCAGTCGACTAGCGGGGGGGGCAGATACGCAGTATTTT.

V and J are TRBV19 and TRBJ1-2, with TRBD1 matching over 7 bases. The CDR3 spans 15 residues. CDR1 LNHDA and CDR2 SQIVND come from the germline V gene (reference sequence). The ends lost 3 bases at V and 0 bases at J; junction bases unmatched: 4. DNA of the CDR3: TGTGCCAGTAGTATGGGGACAGAATCTAACTATGGCTACACCTTC. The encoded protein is CASSMGTESNYGYTF.

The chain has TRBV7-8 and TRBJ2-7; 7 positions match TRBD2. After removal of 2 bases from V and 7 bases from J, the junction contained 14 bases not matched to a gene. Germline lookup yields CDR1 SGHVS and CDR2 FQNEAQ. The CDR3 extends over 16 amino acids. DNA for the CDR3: TGTGCCAGCAGCTTAAGCTCGGGCGGGGGTCTGGGTGAGCAGTACTTC. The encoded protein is CASSLSSGGGLGEQYF.

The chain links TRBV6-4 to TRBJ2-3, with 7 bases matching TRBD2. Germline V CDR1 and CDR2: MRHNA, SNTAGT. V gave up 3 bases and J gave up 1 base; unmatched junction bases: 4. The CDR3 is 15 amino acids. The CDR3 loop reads CASSEGSGGTDTQYF. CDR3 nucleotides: TGTGCCAGCAGTGAAGGAAGCGGGGGCACAGATACGCAGTATTTT.

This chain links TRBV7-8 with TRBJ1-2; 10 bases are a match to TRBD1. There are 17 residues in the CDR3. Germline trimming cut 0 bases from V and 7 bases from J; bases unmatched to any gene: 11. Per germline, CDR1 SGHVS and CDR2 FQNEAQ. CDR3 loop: CASSLAKPQWTGGGYTF. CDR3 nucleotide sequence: TGTGCCAGCAGCTTAGCAAAGCCCCAATGGACAGGGGGTGGCTACACCTTC.

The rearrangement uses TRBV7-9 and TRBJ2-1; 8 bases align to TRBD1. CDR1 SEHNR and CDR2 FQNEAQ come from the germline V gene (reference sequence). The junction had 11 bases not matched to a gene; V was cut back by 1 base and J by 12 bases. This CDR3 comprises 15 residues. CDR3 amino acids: CASSLVDRGPVVQFF. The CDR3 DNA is TGTGCCAGCAGCTTAGTCGACAGGGGCCCTGTTGTGCAGTTCTTC. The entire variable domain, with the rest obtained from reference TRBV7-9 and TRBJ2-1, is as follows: DTGVSQNPRHKITKRGQNVTFRCDPISEHNRLYWYRQTLGQGPEFLTYFQNEAQLEKSRLLSDRFSAERPKGSFSTLEIQRTEQGDSAMYLCASSLVDRGPVVQFFGPGTRLTVL.

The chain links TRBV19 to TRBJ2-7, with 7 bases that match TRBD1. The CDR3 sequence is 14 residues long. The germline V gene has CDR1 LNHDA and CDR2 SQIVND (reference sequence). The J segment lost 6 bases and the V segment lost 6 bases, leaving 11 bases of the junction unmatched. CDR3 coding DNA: TGTGCCAGTAGCGAAGCGGACAGGTTCGGCGAGCAGTACTTC. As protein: CASSEADRFGEQYF.